This TCR beta chain stems from a study of CD8+CD57+ T cells in acquired aplastic anemia listed by TCRdb under 2018. About the investigation overall: Extracted DNA from sorted CD4+ and CD8+ cells averaged 3.2 ug, ranging from about 0.19 to 30 ug. CD8+CD57+ expansion was defined as frequency above the mean frequency observed in healthy subjects. The research as a whole found: Patients and healthy controls showed no significant difference in CD8+ Simpson's diversity (P=0.060). Although some 28 CD8+ CDR3 sequences were shared by patients and controls, these sequences appeared highly expressed in patients and within the immunodominant clones of patients.

The patients picked for sequencing were ones in whom flow cytometry had shown an expansion of CD8+CD57+ cells. Every patient had a diagnosis of severe acquired aplastic anemia based on International Study of Aplastic Anemia and Agranulocytosis and Camitta criteria. No patient had received any therapy when blood was sampled. In this study, sorted CD4+ and CD8+ T cells from the blood of healthy subjects and of severe aplastic anemia patients had their TCR repertoires deep-sequenced. Patients were enrolled in the USA under clinicaltrials.gov protocols 00001620, 01623167, 00001397, 00071045, 00081523 and 00961064. Ficoll-Paque density gradient centrifugation was used to isolate peripheral blood mononuclear cells. CD4+ and CD8+ T cells were sorted by FACS or magnetic beads before DNA extraction. Genomic DNA served as template for TCR beta VDJ combination and CDR3 sequence profiling. An Illumina HiSeq 2000 was used for TCR repertoire sequencing. Regarding the original processing steps: TRBV/TRBJ rearrangement plots, CDR3 size and DJ length profiles, and Simpson's diversity index were used to evaluate the repertoires. The most abundant DNA sequence in the deep sequencing data was defined as the immunodominant clone. CDR3 amino acid sequences were screened for sharing across subjects and were compared with published repertoires and the VDJdb database. The public reads were reanalyzed by TCRdb: fastp trimming at Q25, MiXCR alignment, in-frame beta chains only. For every CDR3 protein sequence, its rows merge into one entry that carries the most common genes and DNA. The authors' filters were not applied to this entry. Across this sample there are 160,000 or so distinct CDR3 sequences, with about two thirds seen only once. The ten largest clones represent 35% to 60% of the sample.

Notes on this clonotype: Its recognized antigen is unknown. The sample holds no much larger clone one base away, and base qualities are not on file.

The TCR originated in a human donor with aplastic anemia. Sequencing input: sorted CD4+, CD8+, or CD8+CD57+ T cells (not recorded which) from PBMCs.

The bases are TGTGCCAGCAGCCAAGATTTCGGCAGGGTCTACGAGCAGTACTTC. Translated, this gives CASSQDFGRVYEQYF. The chain is assembled from TRBV14 and TRBJ2-7; tentative D gene TRBD1, with 5 bases matching. The cysteine opens and the phenylalanine closes a CDR3 of 15 amino acids. This entry keeps only the CDR3 DNA: 45 bases, framed from base 1. Deletion took 0 bases off V and 3 bases off J, with a span of 12 bases between the germline ends. The germline V gene encodes CDR1 SGHDN and CDR2 FVKESK.